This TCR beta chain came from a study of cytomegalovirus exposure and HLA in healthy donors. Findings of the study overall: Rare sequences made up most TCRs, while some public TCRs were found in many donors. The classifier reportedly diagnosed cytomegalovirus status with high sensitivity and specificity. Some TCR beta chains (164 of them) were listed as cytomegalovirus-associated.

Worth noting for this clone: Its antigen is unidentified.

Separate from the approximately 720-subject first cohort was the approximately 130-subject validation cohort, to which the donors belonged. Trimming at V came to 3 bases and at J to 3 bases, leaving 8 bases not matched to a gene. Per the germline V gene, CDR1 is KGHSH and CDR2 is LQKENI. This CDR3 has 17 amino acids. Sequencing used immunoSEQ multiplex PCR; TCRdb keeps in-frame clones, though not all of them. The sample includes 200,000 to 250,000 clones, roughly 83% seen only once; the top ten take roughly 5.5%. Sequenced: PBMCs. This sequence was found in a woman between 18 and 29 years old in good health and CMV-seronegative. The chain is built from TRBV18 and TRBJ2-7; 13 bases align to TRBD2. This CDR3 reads CASSPLPTSGGDYEQYF. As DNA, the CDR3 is TGTGCCAGCTCACCCCTCCCCACTAGCGGGGGGGACTACGAGCAGTACTTC.